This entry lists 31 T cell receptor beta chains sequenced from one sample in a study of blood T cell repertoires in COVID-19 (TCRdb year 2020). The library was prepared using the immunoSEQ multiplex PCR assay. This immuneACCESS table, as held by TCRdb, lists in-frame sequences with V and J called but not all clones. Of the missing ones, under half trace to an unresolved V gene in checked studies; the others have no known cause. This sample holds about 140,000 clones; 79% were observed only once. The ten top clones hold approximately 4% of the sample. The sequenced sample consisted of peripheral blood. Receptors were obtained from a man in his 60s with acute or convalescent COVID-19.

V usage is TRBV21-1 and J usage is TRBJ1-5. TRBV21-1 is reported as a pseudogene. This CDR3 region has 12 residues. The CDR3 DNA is TGTGCCAGCAGCAAAGCGCGGCAGCCCCAGCATTTT. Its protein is CASSKARQPQHF.

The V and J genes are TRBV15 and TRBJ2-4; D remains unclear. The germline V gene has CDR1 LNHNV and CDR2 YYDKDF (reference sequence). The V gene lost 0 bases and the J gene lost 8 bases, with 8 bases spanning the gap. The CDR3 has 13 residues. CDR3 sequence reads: CATSRDKHDIQYF. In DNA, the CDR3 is TGTGCCACCAGCAGAGATAAGCACGACATTCAGTACTTC.

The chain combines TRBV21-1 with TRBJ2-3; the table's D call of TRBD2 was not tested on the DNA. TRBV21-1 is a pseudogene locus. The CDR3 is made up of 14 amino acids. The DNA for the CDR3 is TGTGCCAGCAGCCCGGGATCCCTCACAGATACGCAGTATTTT. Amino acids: CASSPGSLTDTQYF.

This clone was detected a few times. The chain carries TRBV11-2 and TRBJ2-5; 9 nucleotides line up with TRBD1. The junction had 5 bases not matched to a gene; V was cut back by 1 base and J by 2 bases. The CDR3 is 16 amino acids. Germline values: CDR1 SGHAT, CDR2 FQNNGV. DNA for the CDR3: TGTGCCAGCAGCTTAGTACCCGGACAGGGGCAAGAGACCCAGTACTTC. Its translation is CASSLVPGQGQETQYF.

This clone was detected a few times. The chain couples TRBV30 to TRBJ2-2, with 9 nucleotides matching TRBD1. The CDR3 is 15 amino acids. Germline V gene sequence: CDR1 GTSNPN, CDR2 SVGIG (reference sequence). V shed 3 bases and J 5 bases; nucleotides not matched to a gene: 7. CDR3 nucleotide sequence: TGTGCCTGGAGGGCCGGGACAGGGCGAACCGGGGAGCTGTTTTTT. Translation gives CAWRAGTGRTGELFF.

CDR3 amino acids: CASSGQHTGELFF. CDR3 coding DNA: TGTGCCAGCAGCGGGCAGCACACCGGGGAGCTGTTTTTT. The chain carries TRBV7-3 and TRBJ2-2; the D is unclear. Germline-derived CDR1 and CDR2 are SGHTA and FQGTGA. CDR3 size: 13 residues. The V gene lost 5 bases and the J gene lost 3 bases, with 7 bases spanning the gap.

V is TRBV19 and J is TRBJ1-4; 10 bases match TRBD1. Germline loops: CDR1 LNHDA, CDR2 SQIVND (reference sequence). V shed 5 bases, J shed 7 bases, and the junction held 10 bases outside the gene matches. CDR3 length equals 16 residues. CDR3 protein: CASSPNYRDRGEKLFF. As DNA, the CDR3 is TGTGCCAGTAGTCCCAACTATCGGGACAGGGGTGAAAAACTGTTTTTT.

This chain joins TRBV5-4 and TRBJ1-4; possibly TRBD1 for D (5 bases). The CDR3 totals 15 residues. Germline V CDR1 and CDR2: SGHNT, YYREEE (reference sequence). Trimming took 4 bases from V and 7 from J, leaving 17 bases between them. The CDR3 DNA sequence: TGTGCCAGCAGCCCCGGTGGAGGGGCGGGTGAAAAACTGTTTTTT. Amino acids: CASSPGGGAGEKLFF.

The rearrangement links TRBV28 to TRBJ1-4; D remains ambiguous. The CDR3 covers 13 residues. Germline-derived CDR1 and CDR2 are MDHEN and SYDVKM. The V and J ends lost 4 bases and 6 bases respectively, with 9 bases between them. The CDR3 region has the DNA TGTGCCAGCAGTTGGAGCACGGATGAAAAACTGTTTTTT. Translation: CASSWSTDEKLFF. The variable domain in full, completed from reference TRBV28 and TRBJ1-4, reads DVKVTQSSRYLVKRTGEKVFLECVQDMDHENMFWYRQDPGLGLRLIYFSYDVKMKEKGDIPEGYSVSREKKERFSLILESASTNQTSMYLCASSWSTDEKLFFGSGTQLSVL.

The CDR3 sequence is CAWSAGQRNQPQHF. The CDR3 DNA reads as TGTGCCTGGAGTGCCGGACAGCGCAATCAGCCCCAGCATTTT. The rearrangement links TRBV30 to TRBJ1-5; D possibly corresponds to TRBD1 (6 bases). Trimming cost V 1 base and J 2 bases, with 9 bases left between them. The CDR3 is made up of 14 amino acids. Germline lookup yields CDR1 GTSNPN and CDR2 SVGIG (reference sequence).

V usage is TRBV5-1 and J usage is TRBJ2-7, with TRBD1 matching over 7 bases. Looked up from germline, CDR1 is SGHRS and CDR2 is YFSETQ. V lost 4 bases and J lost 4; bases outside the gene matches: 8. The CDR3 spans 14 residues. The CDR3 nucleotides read TGCGCCAGCAGCCCGACAGGGTTTGGTTACGAGCAGTACTTC. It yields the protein CASSPTGFGYEQYF.

The CDR3 bases are TGTGCCAGCAGTTACGGAGGGGCTGAGCCGCAGTATTTT. Translation: CASSYGGAEPQYF. The chain has TRBV6-5 and TRBJ2-3; possibly TRBD2 for D (6 bases). The V gene lost 2 bases and the J gene lost 10 bases, with 13 bases spanning the gap. Germline V gene sequence: CDR1 MNHEY, CDR2 SVGAGI. There are 13 residues in the CDR3.

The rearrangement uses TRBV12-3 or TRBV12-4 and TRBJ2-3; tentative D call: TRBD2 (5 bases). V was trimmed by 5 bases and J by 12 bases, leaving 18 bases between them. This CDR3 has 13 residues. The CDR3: CASSLSQRGVQYF. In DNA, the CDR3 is TGTGCCAGCAGTCTCTCCCAACGGGGAGTACAGTATTTT.

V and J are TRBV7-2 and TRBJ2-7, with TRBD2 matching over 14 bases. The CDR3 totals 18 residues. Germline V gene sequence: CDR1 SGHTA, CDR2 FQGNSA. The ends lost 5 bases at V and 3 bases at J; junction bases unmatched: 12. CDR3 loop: CASSPRGLAGDRSYEQYF. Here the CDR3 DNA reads TGTGCCAGCAGCCCGAGGGGACTAGCGGGAGATCGGAGCTACGAGCAGTACTTC.

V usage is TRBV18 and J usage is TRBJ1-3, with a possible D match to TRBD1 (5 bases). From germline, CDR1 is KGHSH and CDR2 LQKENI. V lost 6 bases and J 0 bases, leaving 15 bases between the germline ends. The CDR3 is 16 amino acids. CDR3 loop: CASSLDSLSSGNTIYF. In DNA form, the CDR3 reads TGTGCCAGCTCCCTCGACAGCTTGTCCTCTGGAAACACCATATATTTT.

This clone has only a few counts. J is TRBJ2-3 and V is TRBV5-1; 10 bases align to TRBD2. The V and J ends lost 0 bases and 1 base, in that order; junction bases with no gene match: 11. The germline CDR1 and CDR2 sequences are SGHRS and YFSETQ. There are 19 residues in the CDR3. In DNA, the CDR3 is TGCGCCAGCAGCTTGGAGTTCTCTAGCGGGAGCTCTGGCACAGATACGCAGTATTTT. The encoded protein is CASSLEFSSGSSGTDTQYF.

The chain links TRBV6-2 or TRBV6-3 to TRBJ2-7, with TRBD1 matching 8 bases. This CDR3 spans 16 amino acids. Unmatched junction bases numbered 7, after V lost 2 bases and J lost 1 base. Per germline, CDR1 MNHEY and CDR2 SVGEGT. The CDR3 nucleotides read TGTGCCAGCAGTTACCAGGGACAGGCGAGGTCCTACGAGCAGTACTTC. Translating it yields CASSYQGQARSYEQYF.

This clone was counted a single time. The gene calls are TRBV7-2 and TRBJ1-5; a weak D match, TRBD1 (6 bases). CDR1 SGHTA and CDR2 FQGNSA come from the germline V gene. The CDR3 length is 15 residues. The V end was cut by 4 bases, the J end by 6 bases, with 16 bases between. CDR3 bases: TGTGCCAGCAGCTCGCGGGGGGGCGTGGGTCAGCCCCAGCATTTT. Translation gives CASSSRGGVGQPQHF.

CDR3 region: CASSFNGFYNEQFF. The CDR3 bases are TGTGCCAGCAGTTTTAATGGCTTTTACAATGAGCAGTTCTTC. The chain uses TRBV28 and TRBJ2-1; no clear D. The germline gives CDR1 MDHEN, CDR2 SYDVKM. The ends were cut back, 3 bases at V and 4 bases at J, with 10 bases in the middle. The CDR3 covers 14 residues.

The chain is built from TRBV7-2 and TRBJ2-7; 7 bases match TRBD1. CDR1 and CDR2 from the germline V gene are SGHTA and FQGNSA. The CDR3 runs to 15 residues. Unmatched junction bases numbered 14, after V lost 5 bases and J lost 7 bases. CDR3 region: CASSVSLQGMREQYF. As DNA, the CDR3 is TGTGCCAGCAGCGTTAGCTTACAGGGGATGCGGGAGCAGTACTTC.

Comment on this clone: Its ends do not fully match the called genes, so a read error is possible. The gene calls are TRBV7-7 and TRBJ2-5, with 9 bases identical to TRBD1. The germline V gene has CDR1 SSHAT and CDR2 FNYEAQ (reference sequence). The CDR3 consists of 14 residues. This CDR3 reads CASSLVTGGETQYF. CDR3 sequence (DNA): TGTGCTAGCAGCTTAGTGACAGGGGGAGAGACCCAGTACTTC.

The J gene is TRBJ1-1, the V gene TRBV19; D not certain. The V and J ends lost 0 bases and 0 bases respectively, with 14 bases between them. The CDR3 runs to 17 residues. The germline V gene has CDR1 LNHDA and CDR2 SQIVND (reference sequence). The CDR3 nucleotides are TGTGCCAGTAGTATAGAGTGGGAGAAGCGGATGAACACTGAAGCTTTCTTT. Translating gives CASSIEWEKRMNTEAFF.

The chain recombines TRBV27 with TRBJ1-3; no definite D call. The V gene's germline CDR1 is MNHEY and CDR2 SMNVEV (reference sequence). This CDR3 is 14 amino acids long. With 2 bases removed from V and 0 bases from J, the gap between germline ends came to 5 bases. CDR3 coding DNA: TGTGCCAGCAGTTTACTGAGCTCTGGAAACACCATATATTTT. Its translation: CASSLLSSGNTIYF.

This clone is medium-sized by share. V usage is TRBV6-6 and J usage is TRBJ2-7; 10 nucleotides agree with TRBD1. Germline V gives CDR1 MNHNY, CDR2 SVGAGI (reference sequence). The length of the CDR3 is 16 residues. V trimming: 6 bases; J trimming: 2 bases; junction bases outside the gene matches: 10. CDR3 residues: CASSFSPGQGTYEQYF. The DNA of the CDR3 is TGTGCCAGCAGCTTTTCCCCGGGACAGGGGACCTACGAGCAGTACTTC.

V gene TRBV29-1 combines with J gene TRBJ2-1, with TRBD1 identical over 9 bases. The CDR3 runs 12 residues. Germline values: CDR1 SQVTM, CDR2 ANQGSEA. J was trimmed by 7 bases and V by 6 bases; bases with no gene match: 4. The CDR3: CSVGTGSNEQFF. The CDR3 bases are TGCAGCGTGGGGACAGGGTCAAATGAGCAGTTCTTC.

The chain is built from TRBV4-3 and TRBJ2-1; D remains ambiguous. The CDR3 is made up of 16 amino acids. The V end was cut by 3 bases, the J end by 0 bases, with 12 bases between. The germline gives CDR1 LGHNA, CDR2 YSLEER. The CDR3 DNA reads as TGCGCCAGCAGCCAGTTGACACCGAGCTCCTACAATGAGCAGTTCTTC. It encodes CASSQLTPSSYNEQFF.

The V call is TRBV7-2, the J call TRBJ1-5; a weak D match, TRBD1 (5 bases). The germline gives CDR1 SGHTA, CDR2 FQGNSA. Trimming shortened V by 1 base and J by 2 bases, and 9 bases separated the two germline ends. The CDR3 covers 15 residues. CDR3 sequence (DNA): TGTGCCAGCAGCTTAGTAGGGGTTGGCAATCAGCCCCAGCATTTT. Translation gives CASSLVGVGNQPQHF.

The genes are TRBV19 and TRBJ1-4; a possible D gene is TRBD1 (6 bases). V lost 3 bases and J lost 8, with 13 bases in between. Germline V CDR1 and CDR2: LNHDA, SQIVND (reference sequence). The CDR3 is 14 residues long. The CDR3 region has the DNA TGTGCCAGTAGTATCAGGGGCGGTAGAGAAAAACTGTTTTTT. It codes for CASSIRGGREKLFF. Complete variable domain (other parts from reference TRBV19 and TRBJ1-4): DGGITQSPKYLFRKEGQNVTLSCEQNLNHDAMYWYRQDPGQGLRLIYYSQIVNDFQKGDIAEGYSVSREKKESFPLTVTSAQKNPTAFYLCASSIRGGREKLFFGSGTQLSVL.

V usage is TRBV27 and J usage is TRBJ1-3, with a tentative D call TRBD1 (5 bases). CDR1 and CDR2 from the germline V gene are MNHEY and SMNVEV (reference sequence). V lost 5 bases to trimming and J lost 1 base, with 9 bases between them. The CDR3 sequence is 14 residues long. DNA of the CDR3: TGTGCCAGCAGTGCAGGGTGGTCTGGAAACACCATATATTTT. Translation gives CASSAGWSGNTIYF.

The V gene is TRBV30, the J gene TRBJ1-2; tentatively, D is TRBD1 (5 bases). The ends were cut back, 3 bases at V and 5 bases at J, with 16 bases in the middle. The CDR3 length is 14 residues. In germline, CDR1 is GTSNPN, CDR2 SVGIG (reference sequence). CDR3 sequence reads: CAWRMGGRRYGYTF. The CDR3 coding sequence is TGTGCCTGGAGGATGGGGGGACGGCGGTATGGCTACACCTTC.

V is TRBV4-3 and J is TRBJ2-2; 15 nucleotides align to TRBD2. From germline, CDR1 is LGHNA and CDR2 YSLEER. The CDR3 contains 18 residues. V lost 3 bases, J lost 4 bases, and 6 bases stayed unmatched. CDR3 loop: CASSQAGLAGGSTGELFF. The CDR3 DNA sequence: TGCGCCAGCAGCCAGGCCGGACTAGCGGGAGGGTCCACCGGGGAGCTGTTTTTT.